Listed here is a single T cell receptor (beta chain). The antigen is not known. Germline V gene data show CDR1 as SGHTA and CDR2 as FQGNSA. With 7 bases removed from V and 2 bases from J, the gap between germline ends came to 11 bases. The CDR3 length is 13 residues. The data belong to a study of beta chain features in type 1 diabetes. Study-level results: When VDJ junctions were examined, type 1 diabetes patients showed fewer insertions and more deletions. Researchers caution that PCR might favor shorter templates, equally among patients and controls. A moderate, significant TCRB CDR3 shortening appeared in type 1 diabetes across four CD4+ subsets.

Every bit of the isolated RNA underwent reverse transcription, so sequencing read expressed TCRB transcripts. The average output of naive, central memory and regulatory T cell samples was several million reads. Repertoires were generated with immunoSEQ multiplex PCR, while TCRdb's copy carries only in-frame clones and drops some. The sample includes about 240,000 clones, about 15% of them seen just once. Sorted populations all had greater than 95% purity. V gene TRBV7-2 combines with J gene TRBJ2-5, with D maybe TRBD1 (5 bases). Sequenced input: naive CD4+ T cells from blood. This receptor was obtained from a man aged 30 to 39 with type 1 diabetes. This CDR3 reads CASTLNRQETQYF. The CDR3 region has the DNA TGTGCCAGCACCCTCAACAGGCAAGAGACCCAGTACTTC.